This T cell receptor beta chain is drawn from a study of T cells expressing NK-cell markers. In the study overall: The authors sequenced eight donors, of whom seven were HCMV-seropositive and one was seronegative.

As for this clonotype: No antigen is known for it.

Germline V gene data show CDR1 as SGHKS and CDR2 as YYEKEE (reference sequence). The CDR3 is made up of 17 amino acids. Overall study results and limits: HCMV specificity of the expanded NKG2C+ T cell clones stayed unclear.

Beta-chain TCR cDNA was generated via 5'RACE template switching with UMIs. TCRdb re-analyzed the 5' RACE reads; it lists each CDR3 protein once, without DNA. The specimen's table records about 460,000 distinct CDR3 sequences. The rearrangement uses TRBV5-5 and TRBJ2-1; TCRdb designates TRBD2, a call that cannot be tested without DNA. The source is a woman aged 50 to 60 in good health. The sequenced sample consisted of blood T cells: a sorted CD56 or NKG2C T cell subset, CD4+ or CD8+ T cells, or bulk PBMC T cells (not recorded which). The CDR3 protein is CATSSQGGRAIFHEQFF.